This T cell receptor (beta chain) was sequenced in a study of cytomegalovirus exposure and HLA in healthy donors. Whole-study results and caveats: Among donors in an Asian-associated ancestry cluster, a later analysis reportedly found fewer N-insertions than the roughly 700-donor mean.

Worth noting for this clone: Antigen: not known.

PCR used 60 Vbeta primers and 13 Jbeta primers. Profiling relied on immunoSEQ multiplex PCR, and the TCRdb table lists in-frame clones only, not all of them. The sample includes 95,000 to 150,000 clones. Germline V CDR1 and CDR2: SGHNT, YENEEA. This CDR3 spans 17 amino acids. V was pared by 1 base and J by 5 bases, with 12 bases of the junction left unmatched. The receptor was derived from a man aged 35 to 55 in good health and CMV-seronegative. Sequenced: PBMCs. This sequence joins TRBV11-3 and TRBJ2-5, with 8 bases lining up with TRBD1. The CDR3: CASSLVRSGQGRETQYF. CDR3 nucleotide sequence: TGTGCCAGCAGCTTAGTGAGATCCGGACAGGGCCGGGAGACCCAGTACTTC.